What follows are 4 T cell receptor beta chains derived from one specimen sequenced in a study of blood T cell repertoires in COVID-19. Profiled with immunoSEQ multiplex PCR; TCRdb holds only in-frame clones, not every one. The sample contains roughly 110,000 clones, approximately 85% of which appear only once. Sequenced: peripheral blood. The source of these receptors is a woman aged 55-70 years with COVID-19, enrolled during active disease.

The V gene is TRBV25-1, the J gene TRBJ2-7; D is uncertain. Trimming removed 2 bases from V and 3 bases from J, with 17 bases in between. The germline V gene has CDR1 MGHDK and CDR2 SYGVNS. The CDR3 contains 16 residues. DNA for the CDR3: TGTGCCAGCAGTGAACCACCTCGAGGCAGAGACTACGAGCAGTACTTC. Its protein product is CASSEPPRGRDYEQYF.

The J gene is TRBJ1-6, the V gene TRBV10-1, with TRBD1 identical over 11 bases. Germline V gene sequence: CDR1 WNHNN, CDR2 SYGVQD (reference sequence). Trimming removed 6 bases from V and 8 bases from J; junction bases left unmatched: 0. The CDR3 loop spans 13 amino acids. CDR3 residues: CASRGQGDSPLHF. The CDR3 region has the DNA TGCGCCAGCAGGGGACAGGGGGATTCACCCCTCCACTTT.

This sequence joins TRBV19 and TRBJ1-1; D uncertain. V lost 3 bases and J 4 bases, leaving 9 bases between the germline ends. Germline assignment: CDR1 LNHDA and CDR2 SQIVND (reference sequence). The CDR3 length is 13 residues. DNA of the CDR3: TGTGCCAGTAGTATCGCGGGAGGCACTGAAGCTTTCTTT. This encodes CASSIAGGTEAFF.

The table lists this clone with a few counts. The chain joins TRBV7-9 to TRBJ1-1; possibly TRBD1 for D (6 bases). The germline V gene encodes CDR1 SEHNR and CDR2 FQNEAQ (reference sequence). Trimming stripped 4 bases from V and 5 bases from J, with 11 bases between. The CDR3 totals 13 residues. The CDR3 sequence: CASSYEQGTEAFF. Written as DNA, the CDR3 is TGTGCCAGCAGCTACGAACAGGGTACTGAAGCTTTCTTT.